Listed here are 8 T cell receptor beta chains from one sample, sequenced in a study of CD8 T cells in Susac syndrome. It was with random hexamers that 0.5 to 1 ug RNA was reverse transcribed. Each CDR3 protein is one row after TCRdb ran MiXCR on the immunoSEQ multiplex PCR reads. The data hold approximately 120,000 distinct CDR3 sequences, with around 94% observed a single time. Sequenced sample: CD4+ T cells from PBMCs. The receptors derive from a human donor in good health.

The CDR3 coding sequence is TGTGCCAGCAGCCAAACCGGGCCACAAGTAGCTTTCTTT. Its translation: CASSQTGPQVAFF. The rearrangement links TRBV3-1 to TRBJ1-1; D is uncertain. Germline CDR1 and CDR2: LGHDT and YNNKEL (reference sequence). The CDR3 loop spans 13 amino acids. Trimming pared 2 bases from V and 10 bases from J, leaving 14 bases between.

CDR3 region: CSVIGGVREKLFF. The CDR3 DNA reads as TGCAGCGTTATCGGGGGGGTTCGTGAAAAACTGTTTTTT. The V gene is TRBV29-1, the J gene TRBJ1-4; the D gene is possibly TRBD1 (5 bases). The ends were cut back, 5 bases at V and 7 bases at J, with 14 bases in the middle. CDR1 and CDR2 from the germline V gene are SQVTM and ANQGSEA. The CDR3 extends over 13 amino acids.

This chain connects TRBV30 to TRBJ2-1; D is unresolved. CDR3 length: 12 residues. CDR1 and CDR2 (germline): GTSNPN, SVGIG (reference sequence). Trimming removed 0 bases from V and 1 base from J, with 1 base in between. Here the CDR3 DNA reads TGTGCCTGGAGTGTATCCTACAATGAGCAGTTCTTC. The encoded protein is CAWSVSYNEQFF.

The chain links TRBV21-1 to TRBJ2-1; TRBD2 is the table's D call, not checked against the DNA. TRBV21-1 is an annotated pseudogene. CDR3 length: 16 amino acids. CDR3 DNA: TGTGCCAGCCTTGTACCGTCCGGGACTTTGAAGTATGAGCAGTTCTTC. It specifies CASLVPSGTLKYEQFF.

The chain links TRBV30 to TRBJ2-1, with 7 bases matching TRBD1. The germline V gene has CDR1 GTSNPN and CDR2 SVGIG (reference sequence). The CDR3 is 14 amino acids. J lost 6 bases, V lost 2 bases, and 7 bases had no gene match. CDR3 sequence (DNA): TGTGCCTGGAGTCTTACAGGGGCTTCCAATGAGCAGTTCTTC. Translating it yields CAWSLTGASNEQFF. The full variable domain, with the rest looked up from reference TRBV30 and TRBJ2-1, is SQTIHQWPATLVQPVGSPLSLECTVEGTSNPNLYWYRQAAGRGLQLLFYSVGIGQISSEVPQNLSASRPQDRQFILSSKKLLLSDSGFYLCAWSLTGASNEQFFGPGTRLTVL.

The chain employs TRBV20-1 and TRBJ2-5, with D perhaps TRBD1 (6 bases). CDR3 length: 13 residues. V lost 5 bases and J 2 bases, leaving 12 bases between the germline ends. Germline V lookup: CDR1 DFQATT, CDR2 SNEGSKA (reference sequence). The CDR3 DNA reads TGCAGTGCTCCTAGGACAGAGCAAGAGACCCAGTACTTC. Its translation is CSAPRTEQETQYF.

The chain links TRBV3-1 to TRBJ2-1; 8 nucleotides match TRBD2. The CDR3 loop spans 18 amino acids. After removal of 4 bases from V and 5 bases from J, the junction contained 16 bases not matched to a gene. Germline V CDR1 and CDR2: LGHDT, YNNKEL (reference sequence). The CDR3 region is CASSPRASGTRPDNEQFF. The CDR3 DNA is TGTGCCAGCAGCCCCAGGGCATCCGGGACTAGGCCCGACAATGAGCAGTTCTTC.

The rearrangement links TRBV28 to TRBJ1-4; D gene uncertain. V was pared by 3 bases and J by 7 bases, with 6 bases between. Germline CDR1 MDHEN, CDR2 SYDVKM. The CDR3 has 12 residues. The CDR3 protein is CASSLFGEKLFF. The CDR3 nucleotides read TGTGCCAGCAGTTTGTTTGGTGAAAAACTGTTTTTT.